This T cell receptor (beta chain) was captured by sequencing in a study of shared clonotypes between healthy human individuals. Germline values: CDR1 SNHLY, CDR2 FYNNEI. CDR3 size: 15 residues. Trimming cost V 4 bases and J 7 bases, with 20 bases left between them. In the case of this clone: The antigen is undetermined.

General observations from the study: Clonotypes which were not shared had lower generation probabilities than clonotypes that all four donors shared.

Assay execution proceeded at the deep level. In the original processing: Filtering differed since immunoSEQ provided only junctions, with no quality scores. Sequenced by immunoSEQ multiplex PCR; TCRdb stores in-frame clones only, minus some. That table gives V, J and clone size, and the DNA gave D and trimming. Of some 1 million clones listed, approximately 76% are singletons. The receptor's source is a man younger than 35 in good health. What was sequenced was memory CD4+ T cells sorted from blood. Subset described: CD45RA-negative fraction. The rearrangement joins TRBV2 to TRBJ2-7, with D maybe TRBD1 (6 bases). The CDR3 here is CASSGPRTANGEQYF. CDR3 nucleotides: TGTGCCAGCAGTGGACCCCGGACAGCTAACGGGGAGCAGTACTTC.